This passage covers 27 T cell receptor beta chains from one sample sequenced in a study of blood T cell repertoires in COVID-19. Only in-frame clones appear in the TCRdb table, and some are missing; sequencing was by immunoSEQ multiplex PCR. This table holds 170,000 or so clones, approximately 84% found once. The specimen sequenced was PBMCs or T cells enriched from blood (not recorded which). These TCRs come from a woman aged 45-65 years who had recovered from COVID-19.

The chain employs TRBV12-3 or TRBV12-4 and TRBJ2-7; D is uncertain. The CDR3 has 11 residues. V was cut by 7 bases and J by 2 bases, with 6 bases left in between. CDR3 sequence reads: CASTNTYEQYF. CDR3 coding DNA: TGTGCCAGCACCAACACCTACGAGCAGTACTTC.

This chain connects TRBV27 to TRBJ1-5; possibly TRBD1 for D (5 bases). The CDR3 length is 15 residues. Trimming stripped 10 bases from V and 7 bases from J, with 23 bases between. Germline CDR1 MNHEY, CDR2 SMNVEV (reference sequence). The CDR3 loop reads CATASLSGGLQPQHF. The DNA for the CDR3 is TGTGCCACCGCCTCCCTTTCGGGGGGTTTACAGCCCCAGCATTTT.

The CDR3 sequence: CASSLAGQNTGELFF. CDR3 DNA sequence: TGTGCCAGCAGCTTAGCGGGACAGAACACCGGGGAGCTGTTTTTT. The chain carries TRBV7-6 and TRBJ2-2; D possibly corresponds to TRBD1 (6 bases). Germline V lookup: CDR1 SGHVS, CDR2 FNYEAQ. There are 15 residues in the CDR3. Trimming took 0 bases from V and 1 from J, leaving 6 bases between them.

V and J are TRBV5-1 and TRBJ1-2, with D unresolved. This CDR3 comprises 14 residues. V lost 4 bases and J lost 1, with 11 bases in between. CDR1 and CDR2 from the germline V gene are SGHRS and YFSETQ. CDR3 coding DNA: TGCGCCAGCAGCCCACGACGGAGTAACTATGGCTACACCTTC. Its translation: CASSPRRSNYGYTF.

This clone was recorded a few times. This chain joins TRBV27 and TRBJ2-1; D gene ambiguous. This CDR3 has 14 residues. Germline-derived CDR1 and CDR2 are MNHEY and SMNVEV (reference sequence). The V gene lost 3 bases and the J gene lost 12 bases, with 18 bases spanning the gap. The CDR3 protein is CASSFSGSPGGQFF. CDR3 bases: TGTGCCAGCAGTTTCAGTGGGTCTCCCGGCGGGCAGTTCTTC.

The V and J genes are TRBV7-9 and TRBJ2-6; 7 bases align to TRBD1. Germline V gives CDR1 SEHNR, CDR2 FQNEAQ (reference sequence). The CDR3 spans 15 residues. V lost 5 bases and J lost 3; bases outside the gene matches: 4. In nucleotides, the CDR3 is TGTGCCAGCAGCGTGACAGGGATTGGGGCCAACGTCCTGACTTTC. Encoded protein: CASSVTGIGANVLTF. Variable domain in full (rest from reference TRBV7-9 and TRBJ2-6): DTGVSQNPRHKITKRGQNVTFRCDPISEHNRLYWYRQTLGQGPEFLTYFQNEAQLEKSRLLSDRFSAERPKGSFSTLEIQRTEQGDSAMYLCASSVTGIGANVLTFGAGSRLTVL.

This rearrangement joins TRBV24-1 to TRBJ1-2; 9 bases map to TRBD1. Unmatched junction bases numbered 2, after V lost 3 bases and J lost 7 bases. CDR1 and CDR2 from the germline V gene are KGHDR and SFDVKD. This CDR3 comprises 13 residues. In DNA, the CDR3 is TGTGCCACCAGTGATCCACAGGGGGCTGGCTACACCTTC. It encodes CATSDPQGAGYTF.

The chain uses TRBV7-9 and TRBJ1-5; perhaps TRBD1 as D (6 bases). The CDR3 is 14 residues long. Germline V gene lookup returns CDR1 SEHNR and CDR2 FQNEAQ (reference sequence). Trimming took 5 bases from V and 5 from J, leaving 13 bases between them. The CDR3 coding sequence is TGTGCCAGCAGCATTACAGGGATTGATCAGCCCCAGCATTTT. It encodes CASSITGIDQPQHF.

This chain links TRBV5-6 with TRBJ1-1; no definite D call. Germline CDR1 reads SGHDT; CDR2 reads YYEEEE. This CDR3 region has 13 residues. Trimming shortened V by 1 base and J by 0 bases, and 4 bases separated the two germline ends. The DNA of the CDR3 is TGTGCCAGCAGCTTGTCATTGAACACTGAAGCTTTCTTT. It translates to CASSLSLNTEAFF.

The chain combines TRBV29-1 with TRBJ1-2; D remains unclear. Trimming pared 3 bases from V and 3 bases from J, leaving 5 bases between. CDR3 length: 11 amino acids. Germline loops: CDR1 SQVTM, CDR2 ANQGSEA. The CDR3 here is CSVEAYYGYTF. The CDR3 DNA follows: TGCAGCGTTGAGGCCTACTATGGCTACACCTTC.

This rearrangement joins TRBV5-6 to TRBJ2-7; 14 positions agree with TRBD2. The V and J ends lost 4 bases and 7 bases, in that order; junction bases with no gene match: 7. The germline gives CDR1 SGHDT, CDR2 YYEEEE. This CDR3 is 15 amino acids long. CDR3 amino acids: CASSAGLAGVWEQYF. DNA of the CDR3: TGTGCCAGCAGCGCGGGACTAGCGGGAGTTTGGGAGCAGTACTTC.

In nucleotides, the CDR3 is TGTGCCAGCACCTACACAGATACGCAGTATTTT. Its protein product is CASTYTDTQYF. The chain employs TRBV25-1 and TRBJ2-3; no reliable D call. V gave up 7 bases and J gave up 2 bases, with 4 bases separating them. The CDR3 is 11 residues long. Germline loops: CDR1 MGHDK, CDR2 SYGVNS. The variable domain in full, with the rest retrieved from reference TRBV25-1 and TRBJ2-3, is EADIYQTPRYLVIGTGKKITLECSQTMGHDKMYWYQQDPGMELHLIHYSYGVNSTEKGDLSSESTVSRIRTEHFPLTLESARPSHTSQYLCASTYTDTQYFGPGTRLTVL.

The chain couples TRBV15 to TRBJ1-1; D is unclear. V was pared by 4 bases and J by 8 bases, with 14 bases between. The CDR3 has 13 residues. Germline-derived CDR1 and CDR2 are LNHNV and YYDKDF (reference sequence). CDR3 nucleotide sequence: TGTGCCACCAGCACCACGTCGGTCTCCGAAGCTTTCTTT. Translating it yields CATSTTSVSEAFF.

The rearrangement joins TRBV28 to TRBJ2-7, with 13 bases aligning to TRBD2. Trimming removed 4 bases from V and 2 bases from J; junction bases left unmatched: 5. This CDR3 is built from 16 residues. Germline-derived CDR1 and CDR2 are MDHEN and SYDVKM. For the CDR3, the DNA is TGTGCCAGCAGTTCCCCGGGACTAGCGGGACCCTACGAGCAGTACTTC. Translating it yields CASSSPGLAGPYEQYF. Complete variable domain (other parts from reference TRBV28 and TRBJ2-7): DVKVTQSSRYLVKRTGEKVFLECVQDMDHENMFWYRQDPGLGLRLIYFSYDVKMKEKGDIPEGYSVSREKKERFSLILESASTNQTSMYLCASSSPGLAGPYEQYFGPGTRLTVT.

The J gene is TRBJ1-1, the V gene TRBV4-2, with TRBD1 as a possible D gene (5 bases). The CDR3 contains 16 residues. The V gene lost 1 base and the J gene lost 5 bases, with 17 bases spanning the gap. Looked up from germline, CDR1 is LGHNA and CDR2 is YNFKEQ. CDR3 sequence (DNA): TGTGCCAGCAGCCAAGCCCCCACCACTCGGGGGACTGAAGCTTTCTTT. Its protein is CASSQAPTTRGTEAFF.

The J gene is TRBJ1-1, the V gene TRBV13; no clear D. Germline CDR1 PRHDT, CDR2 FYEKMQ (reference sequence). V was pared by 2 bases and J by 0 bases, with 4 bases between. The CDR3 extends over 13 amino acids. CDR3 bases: TGTGCCAGCAGCTTATACATGAACACTGAAGCTTTCTTT. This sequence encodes CASSLYMNTEAFF.

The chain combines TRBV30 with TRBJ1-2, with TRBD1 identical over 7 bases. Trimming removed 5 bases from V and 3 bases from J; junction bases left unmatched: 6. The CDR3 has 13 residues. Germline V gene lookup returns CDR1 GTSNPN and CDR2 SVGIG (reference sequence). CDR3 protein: CAWVRTGHYGYTF. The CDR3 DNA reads TGTGCCTGGGTCAGGACAGGACACTATGGCTACACCTTC.

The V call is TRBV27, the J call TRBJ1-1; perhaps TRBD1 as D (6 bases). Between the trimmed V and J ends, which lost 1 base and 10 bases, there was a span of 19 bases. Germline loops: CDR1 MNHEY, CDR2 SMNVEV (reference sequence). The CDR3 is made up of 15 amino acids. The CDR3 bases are TGTGCCAGCAGTTTATATACCCCCAAGGGGGACGGAGCTTTCTTT. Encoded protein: CASSLYTPKGDGAFF.

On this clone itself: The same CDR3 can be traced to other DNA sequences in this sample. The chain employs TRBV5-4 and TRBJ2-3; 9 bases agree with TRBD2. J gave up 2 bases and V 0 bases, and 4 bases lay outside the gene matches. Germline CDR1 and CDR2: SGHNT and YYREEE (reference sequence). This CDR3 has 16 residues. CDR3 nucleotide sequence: TGTGCCAGCAGCTTGGTTGGCGGGAGGGCCACAGATACGCAGTATTTT. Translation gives CASSLVGGRATDTQYF.

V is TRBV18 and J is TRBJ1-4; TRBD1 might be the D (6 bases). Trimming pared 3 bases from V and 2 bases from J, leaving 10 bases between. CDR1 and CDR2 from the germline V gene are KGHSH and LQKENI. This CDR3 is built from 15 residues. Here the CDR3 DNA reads TGTGCCAGCTCACCCGGGACAACCACTAATGAAAAACTGTTTTTT. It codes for CASSPGTTTNEKLFF.

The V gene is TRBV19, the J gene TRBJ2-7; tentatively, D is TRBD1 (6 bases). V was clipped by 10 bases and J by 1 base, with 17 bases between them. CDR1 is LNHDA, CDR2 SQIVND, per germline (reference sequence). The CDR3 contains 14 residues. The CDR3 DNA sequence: TGTGCCACCCACCCCCAGGGGCGATCCTACGAGCAGTACTTC. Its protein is CATHPQGRSYEQYF.

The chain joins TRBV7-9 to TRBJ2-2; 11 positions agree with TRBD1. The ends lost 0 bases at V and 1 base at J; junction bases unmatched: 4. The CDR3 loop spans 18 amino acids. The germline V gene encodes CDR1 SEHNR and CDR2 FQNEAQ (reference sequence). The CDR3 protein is CASSLALGTGGNTGELFF. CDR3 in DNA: TGTGCCAGCAGCTTAGCCCTGGGGACAGGGGGGAACACCGGGGAGCTGTTTTTT.

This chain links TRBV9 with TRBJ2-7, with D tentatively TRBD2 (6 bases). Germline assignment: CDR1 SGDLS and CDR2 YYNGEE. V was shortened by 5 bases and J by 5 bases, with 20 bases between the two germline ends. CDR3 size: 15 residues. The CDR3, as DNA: TGTGCCAGCAGTTCCCCGCGGGATAGTCTCCACGAGCAGTACTTC. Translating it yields CASSSPRDSLHEQYF.

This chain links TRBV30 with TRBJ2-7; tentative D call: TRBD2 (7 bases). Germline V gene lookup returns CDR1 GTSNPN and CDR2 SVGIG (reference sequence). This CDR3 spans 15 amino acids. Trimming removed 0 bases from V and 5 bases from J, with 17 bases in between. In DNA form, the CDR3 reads TGTGCCTGGAGTGTTATGGGGGGGCCGATGGACGAGCAGTACTTC. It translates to CAWSVMGGPMDEQYF.

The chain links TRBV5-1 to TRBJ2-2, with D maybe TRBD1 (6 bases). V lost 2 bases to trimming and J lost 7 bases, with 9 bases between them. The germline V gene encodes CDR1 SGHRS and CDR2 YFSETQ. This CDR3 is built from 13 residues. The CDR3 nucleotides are TGCGCCAGCAGCTTACGCAGGGGCGGGGAGCTGTTTTTT. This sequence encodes CASSLRRGGELFF.

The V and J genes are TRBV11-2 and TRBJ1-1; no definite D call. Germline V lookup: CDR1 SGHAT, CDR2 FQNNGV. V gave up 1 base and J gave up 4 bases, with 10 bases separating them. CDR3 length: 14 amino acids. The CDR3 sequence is CASSLGSGPTEAFF. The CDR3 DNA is TGTGCCAGCAGCTTAGGGTCAGGTCCCACTGAAGCTTTCTTT.

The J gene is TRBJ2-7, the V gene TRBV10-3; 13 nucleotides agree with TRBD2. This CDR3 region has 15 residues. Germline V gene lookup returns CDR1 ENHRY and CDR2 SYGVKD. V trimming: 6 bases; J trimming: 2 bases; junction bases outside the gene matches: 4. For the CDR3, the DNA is TGTGCCATCAGCGAGGGACTAGCGGGGACCTACGAGCAGTACTTC. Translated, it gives CAISEGLAGTYEQYF.